Following are 30 T cell receptor beta chains from one sample sequenced in a study of shared clonotypes between healthy human individuals (dated by TCRdb to 2020 to 2021). Preparation of the library involved the immunoSEQ multiplex PCR assay. TCRdb took over this immuneACCESS table, retaining in-frame rearrangements with V and J assigned. Such tables are incomplete; in checked studies, under half of the missing clones stem from an unresolved V gene, and the remainder is unexplained. This sample holds around 2,000,000 clones; 85% to 95% were observed only once. Around 1.7% of the sample is held by the ten biggest clonotypes. CD8 naive samples were obtained by positive selection for CCR7 among CD45RO-negative cells, yielding a CD45RA+CCR7+ population from which TemRA cells were excluded. Sample: naive CD8+ T cells from PBMCs. The cell subset or site label, as the study defines it: CD45RA+CCR7+. Receptors originate from a man younger than 35 in good health. Some clones in this sample may be carry-over from other donors' samples.

The chain has TRBV9 and TRBJ2-2; D is possibly TRBD2 (6 bases). V was clipped by 3 bases and J by 6 bases, with 15 bases between them. This CDR3 spans 15 amino acids. Germline CDR1 and CDR2: SGDLS and YYNGEE. In nucleotides, the CDR3 is TGTGCCAGCAGCGCCGGGACTGGGGGATCCGGGGAGCTGTTTTTT. Translation gives CASSAGTGGSGELFF.

This clone was detected only once. The V gene is TRBV2, the J gene TRBJ1-4; the D gene is possibly TRBD1 (6 bases). Germline V CDR1 and CDR2: SNHLY, FYNNEI. V lost 4 bases and J 6 bases, leaving 15 bases between the germline ends. CDR3 length: 15 residues. CDR3 amino acids: CASSVGTIIDEKLFF. CDR3 sequence (DNA): TGTGCCAGCAGTGTGGGGACAATAATTGATGAAAAACTGTTTTTT.

The chain is built from TRBV7-9 and TRBJ2-5; 12 bases are a match to TRBD1. The CDR3 extends over 17 amino acids. V dropped 5 bases and J dropped 3; count of bases not matched to a gene: 10. Looked up from germline, CDR1 is SEHNR and CDR2 is FQNEAQ (reference sequence). The DNA for the CDR3 is TGTGCCAGCAGCCCCTTCCGGGACAGGGGGCGCAAAGAGACCCAGTACTTC. This encodes CASSPFRDRGRKETQYF.

The genes are TRBV6-6 and TRBJ1-3; D uncertain. V was trimmed by 5 bases and J by 6 bases, leaving 17 bases between them. The CDR3 has 15 residues. Germline values: CDR1 MNHNY, CDR2 SVGAGI (reference sequence). Here the CDR3 reads CASSIRPGTQNTIYF. The DNA of the CDR3 is TGTGCCAGCAGTATAAGACCGGGCACACAAAACACCATATATTTT.

This chain joins TRBV13 and TRBJ2-7; a possible D gene is TRBD1 (5 bases). CDR3 length: 13 residues. With 5 bases removed from V and 1 base from J, the gap between germline ends came to 9 bases. Germline-derived CDR1 and CDR2 are PRHDT and FYEKMQ (reference sequence). The CDR3 sequence is CASSPRVSYEQYF. In DNA, the CDR3 is TGTGCCAGCAGCCCCAGGGTATCCTACGAGCAGTACTTC.

This sequence joins TRBV27 and TRBJ1-4; D might be TRBD1 (6 bases). Germline V lookup: CDR1 MNHEY, CDR2 SMNVEV (reference sequence). V lost 4 bases to trimming and J lost 7 bases, with 19 bases between them. This CDR3 spans 16 amino acids. The CDR3 coding sequence is TGTGCCAGCAGTTCCTCTTTTTCAGGGGCGGGTGAAAAACTGTTTTTT. Translating it yields CASSSSFSGAGEKLFF.

The CDR3 reads CASSLTLLREAFF. CDR3 DNA sequence: TGTGCCAGTAGTCTTACCCTGCTAAGGGAAGCTTTCTTT. The chain recombines TRBV19 with TRBJ1-1; D gene ambiguous. Looked up from germline, CDR1 is LNHDA and CDR2 is SQIVND (reference sequence). Trimming took 5 bases from V and 8 from J, leaving 15 bases between them. The CDR3 totals 13 residues. Filled out from reference TRBV19 and TRBJ1-1, the complete variable domain reads DGGITQSPKYLFRKEGQNVTLSCEQNLNHDAMYWYRQDPGQGLRLIYYSQIVNDFQKGDIAEGYSVSREKKESFPLTVTSAQKNPTAFYLCASSLTLLREAFFGQGTRLTVV.

This clone appeared a single time. V usage is TRBV9 and J usage is TRBJ1-2, with D possibly matching TRBD1 (5 bases). Trimming cost V 4 bases and J 7 bases, with 11 bases left between them. CDR3 size: 12 residues. Looked up from germline, CDR1 is SGDLS and CDR2 is YYNGEE. The CDR3 here is CASSSEGVGYTF. The CDR3 DNA is TGTGCCAGCAGCTCAGAAGGGGTTGGCTACACCTTC.

This sequence joins TRBV6-5 and TRBJ2-7; unclear D gene. The CDR3 has 11 residues. Germline V lookup: CDR1 MNHEY, CDR2 SVGAGI. V gave up 5 bases and J gave up 5 bases, with 7 bases separating them. CDR3 DNA: TGTGCCAGCAGTGACACCCACGAGCAGTACTTC. Protein sequence: CASSDTHEQYF.

The chain couples TRBV27 to TRBJ2-2, with D tentatively TRBD2 (6 bases). V lost 3 bases to trimming and J lost 5 bases, with 19 bases between them. The CDR3 length is 17 residues. CDR1 is MNHEY, CDR2 SMNVEV, per germline (reference sequence). CDR3 sequence (DNA): TGTGCCAGCAGTTTGCAAACTGCGGGACCGAGGACCGGGGAGCTGTTTTTT. This sequence encodes CASSLQTAGPRTGELFF.

This chain links TRBV6-6 with TRBJ2-1; TRBD2 is a possible D gene (6 bases). Germline V CDR1 and CDR2: MNHNY, SVGAGI (reference sequence). V was shortened by 5 bases and J by 7 bases, with 18 bases between the two germline ends. This CDR3 is 15 amino acids long. CDR3 coding DNA: TGTGCCAGCAGTCCCCGGGACTCCGTTGTAAATGAGCAGTTCTTC. The encoded protein is CASSPRDSVVNEQFF.

V and J are TRBV7-2 and TRBJ2-7, with 8 bases aligning to TRBD1. Germline values: CDR1 SGHTA, CDR2 FQGNSA. The CDR3 has 16 amino acids. V lost 5 bases, J lost 0 bases, and 9 bases stayed unmatched. The CDR3 loop is CASSRTGQEYSYEQYF. The CDR3 DNA follows: TGTGCCAGCAGCCGAACGGGACAGGAATACTCCTACGAGCAGTACTTC.

With regard to this clone: Additional DNA sequences in this sample encode the identical CDR3. The chain has TRBV9 and TRBJ1-1; D is unclear. The CDR3 runs 14 residues. With 0 bases removed from V and 4 bases from J, the gap between germline ends came to 10 bases. In germline, CDR1 is SGDLS, CDR2 YYNGEE. This chain's CDR3 is CASSVVPGGTEAFF. The CDR3 DNA follows: TGTGCCAGCAGCGTAGTCCCGGGAGGCACTGAAGCTTTCTTT.

The genes are TRBV6-5 and TRBJ2-1; no firm D call. Germline V gene data show CDR1 as MNHEY and CDR2 as SVGAGI. The CDR3 totals 15 residues. V gave up 5 bases and J gave up 2 bases, with 13 bases separating them. The CDR3 DNA follows: TGTGCCAGCAGTCCCCGGCCAGACCCCTACAATGAGCAGTTCTTC. Protein product: CASSPRPDPYNEQFF.

The chain employs TRBV28 and TRBJ2-4; 9 nucleotides match TRBD2. CDR3 size: 18 residues. Germline CDR1 reads MDHEN; CDR2 reads SYDVKM. With V trimmed by 4 bases and J by 7 bases, 17 bases remained unmatched. The CDR3 coding sequence is TGTGCCAGCAGTTCGTTAAGGACTAGCGTCTACCGTGAGAACATTCAGTACTTC. As protein: CASSSLRTSVYRENIQYF.

The chain couples TRBV5-1 to TRBJ2-1; TRBD1 aligns across 8 bases. J was trimmed by 7 bases and V by 4 bases; bases with no gene match: 10. CDR1 is SGHRS and CDR2 is YFSETQ in the germline V gene. This CDR3 has 15 amino acids. CDR3 residues: CASSTGWDRRNEQFF. CDR3 in DNA: TGCGCCAGCAGCACTGGGTGGGACAGGAGGAATGAGCAGTTCTTC.

The V gene is TRBV5-6, the J gene TRBJ2-7; 7 bases line up with TRBD2. The CDR3 loop spans 16 amino acids. The ends lost 4 bases at V and 2 bases at J; junction bases unmatched: 12. The germline gives CDR1 SGHDT, CDR2 YYEEEE. The CDR3 reads CASSGGGEGQTYEQYF. Here the CDR3 DNA reads TGTGCCAGCAGCGGTGGGGGGGAAGGCCAAACCTACGAGCAGTACTTC.

The chain has TRBV7-2 and TRBJ2-4; D is possibly TRBD2 (5 bases). Trimming left V 5 bases short and J 8 bases short, with 13 bases between. This CDR3 region has 13 residues. CDR1 and CDR2 (germline): SGHTA, FQGNSA. The CDR3 DNA sequence: TGTGCCAGCAGCCCTTGGGGAGTCGACATTCAGTACTTC. Translation gives CASSPWGVDIQYF.

The chain joins TRBV15 to TRBJ1-3; D remains ambiguous. The CDR3 contains 15 residues. Trimming removed 1 base from V and 3 bases from J, with 10 bases in between. CDR1 and CDR2 from the germline V gene are LNHNV and YYDKDF (reference sequence). The CDR3 DNA reads TGTGCCACCAGCAGAGGGGCCGGATTTGGAAACACCATATATTTT. Its protein is CATSRGAGFGNTIYF.

The chain combines TRBV11-3 with TRBJ2-7; the D call may be TRBD1 or TRBD2 (5 bases each). Germline V gene sequence: CDR1 SGHNT, CDR2 YENEEA. The V end was cut by 6 bases, the J end by 5 bases, with 14 bases between. This CDR3 comprises 13 residues. The DNA for the CDR3 is TGTGCCAGCAGTTTGGCTGGGGGAGACGAGCAGTACTTC. It encodes CASSLAGGDEQYF.

This clone turned up a few times. The J gene is TRBJ2-7, the V gene TRBV27; D is possibly TRBD1 (5 bases). Trimming left V 6 bases short and J 4 bases short, with 22 bases between. In germline, CDR1 is MNHEY, CDR2 SMNVEV (reference sequence). The CDR3 totals 16 residues. The CDR3 bases are TGTGCCAGCAGCCTCAGCCTAGGGGAAGAATCGTACGAGCAGTACTTC. Translation: CASSLSLGEESYEQYF.

The rearrangement links TRBV19 to TRBJ1-2; D unclear. Trimming removed 8 bases at V and 6 bases at J, with 4 bases between. Per the germline V gene, CDR1 is LNHDA and CDR2 is SQIVND (reference sequence). This CDR3 contains 9 residues. The CDR3 sequence: CASHHGYTF. CDR3 bases: TGTGCCAGTCACCATGGCTACACCTTC.

The genes are TRBV19 and TRBJ2-1, with a possible D match to TRBD2 (5 bases). The CDR3 is 13 residues long. CDR1 and CDR2 (germline): LNHDA, SQIVND (reference sequence). The ends were cut back, 5 bases at V and 5 bases at J, with 10 bases in the middle. The CDR3 sequence: CASSPWTDNEQFF. The CDR3 DNA is TGTGCCAGTAGTCCATGGACTGACAATGAGCAGTTCTTC.

This sequence joins TRBV7-9 and TRBJ1-1, with 7 bases that match TRBD1. Germline CDR1 SEHNR, CDR2 FQNEAQ (reference sequence). J was trimmed by 3 bases and V by 6 bases; bases with no gene match: 16. The CDR3 has 17 amino acids. The CDR3 DNA follows: TGTGCCAGCAGTTTCCCCAGGACAGGAGAAGGAGACACTGAAGCTTTCTTT. Translated, it gives CASSFPRTGEGDTEAFF.

The chain combines TRBV28 with TRBJ2-1; 7 bases are a match to TRBD1. V was pared by 7 bases and J by 7 bases, with 10 bases of the junction left unmatched. The germline gives CDR1 MDHEN, CDR2 SYDVKM. The CDR3 is 14 amino acids. The CDR3 region is CASISGPRGNEQFF. In DNA form, the CDR3 reads TGTGCCAGCATTTCCGGGCCCAGGGGGAATGAGCAGTTCTTC.

The rearrangement links TRBV29-1 to TRBJ2-7; 7 positions match TRBD1. Germline CDR1 reads SQVTM; CDR2 reads ANQGSEA. This CDR3 contains 14 residues. Trimming cost V 6 bases and J 0 bases; bases outside gene matches: 8. CDR3 amino acids: CSVLTGASSYEQYF. CDR3 nucleotide sequence: TGCAGCGTACTCACAGGGGCGAGCTCCTACGAGCAGTACTTC.

The rearrangement joins TRBV2 to TRBJ2-3; 8 bases align to TRBD2. This CDR3 contains 18 residues. J lost 6 bases, V lost 3 bases, and 17 bases had no gene match. Looked up from germline, CDR1 is SNHLY and CDR2 is FYNNEI. CDR3 nucleotides: TGTGCCAGCAGTGACCCCCGGTTAACTAGCGGTCGTCGGGATACGCAGTATTTT. It codes for CASSDPRLTSGRRDTQYF.

The CDR3 nucleotides are TGTGCCAGCAGTGGCCGGACTAGCCTCGGTCTGAACATTCAGTACTTC. Protein product: CASSGRTSLGLNIQYF. V usage is TRBV2 and J usage is TRBJ2-4; 8 bases are a match to TRBD2. The CDR3 is 16 residues long. Germline V gene data show CDR1 as SNHLY and CDR2 as FYNNEI. With 4 bases clipped from V and 7 bases from J, the junction kept 12 bases outside the gene matches.

V gene TRBV11-2 combines with J gene TRBJ2-7; TRBD2 is a possible D gene (9 bases). CDR3 length: 17 residues. Per the germline V gene, CDR1 is SGHAT and CDR2 is FQNNGV. The ends were cut back, 3 bases at V and 4 bases at J, with 22 bases in the middle. In DNA form, the CDR3 reads TGTGCCAGCAGCTTGGACAGGGAGATAGCGGGAGAGTACGAGCAGTACTTC. As protein: CASSLDREIAGEYEQYF.

The chain combines TRBV14 with TRBJ2-1, with D perhaps matching TRBD2 (5 bases). Germline CDR1 is SGHDN and CDR2 is FVKESK. V was pared by 1 base and J by 12 bases, with 13 bases between. CDR3 length equals 13 residues. The CDR3 coding sequence is TGTGCCAGCAGCCAAGGAACCCTAGCCCCGCAGTTCTTC. The encoded protein is CASSQGTLAPQFF.